This T cell receptor beta chain derives from a study of T cells in Graves' hyperthyroidism and ophthalmopathy. Study as a whole: Peripheral blood sampling occurred at initial diagnosis, before any treatment. Study-wide results and limits: Ophthalmopathy stood apart from stable hyperthyroidism in a 13 V-J model. Expanded thyroid clonotypes (above 0.001) were mostly also found in blood.

Per germline, CDR1 SGHTA and CDR2 FQGNSA. This CDR3 is built from 14 residues. Trimming removed 6 bases from V and 10 bases from J, with 16 bases in between. Amplification targeted TCR beta CDR3 regions from RNA transcripts. The HTBI primer set was used in a first-round RT-PCR of the TCR CDR3. TCRdb re-called the multiplex PCR reads through MiXCR, storing one row per CDR3 protein. Of 300,000 to 450,000 distinct CDR3 sequences listed, approximately 15% are singletons. From 9 to 10 ml of fresh peripheral blood, PBMCs were isolated. This clonotype was seen repeatedly, ten times or more. Antigen unknown. The source material was blood. V is TRBV7-2 and J is TRBJ1-6; the D gene is possibly TRBD1 (6 bases). The TCR sequence derives from a woman aged 18-30 years with Graves' hyperthyroidism that later progressed to Graves' ophthalmopathy. CDR3: CASSSQGGGSPLHF. CDR3 bases: TGTGCCAGCAGTTCACAGGGCGGAGGGTCACCCCTCCACTTT.